Presented here are 3 T cell receptor beta chains from one specimen sequenced in a study of blood T cells in healthy people across ages. PCR was performed a second time for roughly 7 to 12 cycles using a sample-barcoded 5' primer and a J-beta primer mix. TCRdb re-called the 5' RACE reads through MiXCR, storing one row per CDR3 protein. Altogether about 970,000 distinct CDR3 sequences are present, roughly 51% being singletons, with the ten largest covering about 20%. Material for sequencing was blood. The receptors come from a woman aged 55 to 70 in good health.

The chain joins TRBV28 to TRBJ1-2; D call uncertain. The CDR3 consists of 13 residues. Trimming cost V 5 bases and J 0 bases, with 7 bases left between them. Germline V gene sequence: CDR1 MDHEN, CDR2 SYDVKM. The CDR3 coding sequence is TGTGCCAGCAGTGCAGGATCTAACTATGGCTACACCTTC. Its protein product is CASSAGSNYGYTF.

This clonotype was counted only a few times. The chain couples TRBV27 to TRBJ2-3, with D possibly being TRBD1 (5 bases). There are 15 residues in the CDR3. V lost 7 bases to trimming and J lost 2 bases, with 16 bases between them. Germline CDR1 MNHEY, CDR2 SMNVEV (reference sequence). CDR3 protein: CASTPQTGHTDTQYF. DNA of the CDR3: TGTGCCAGCACGCCTCAAACAGGACACACAGATACGCAGTATTTT.

This clonotype was seen a handful of times. In nucleotides, the CDR3 is TGTGCCAGCAGTATCCGAGACTACAGCTCCTACGAGCAGTACTTC. Protein product: CASSIRDYSSYEQYF. V and J are TRBV7-8 and TRBJ2-7; D is possibly TRBD2 (5 bases). V lost 6 bases and J lost 0, with 15 bases in between. CDR3 length: 15 amino acids. The germline V gene encodes CDR1 SGHVS and CDR2 FQNEAQ.